The clone carrying this TCR beta chain has just a few counts. There are 14 residues in the CDR3. Germline CDR1 is MNHEY and CDR2 is SVGEGT. Trimming removed 7 bases from V and 8 bases from J; junction bases left unmatched: 7. These data originate in a study of patients and donors after allogeneic stem cell transplantation. TCRdb independently ran MiXCR on the RT-PCR reads; one entry per CDR3 protein. The sample records roughly 880,000 distinct CDR3 sequences, about a sixth being singletons. The rearrangement uses TRBV6-2 or TRBV6-3 and TRBJ2-1; TRBD2 aligns across 11 bases. Source material: blood, either unsorted or a sorted T cell fraction (not recorded which). This receptor was taken from a human donor who was either an allogeneic HSCT recipient or a stem cell or donor lymphocyte infusion donor (not recorded which). It is not recorded whose cells these are; they may come from a transplant donor. The CDR3: CASNRLAGSYEQFF. Written as DNA, the CDR3 is TGTGCCAGCAATCGACTAGCGGGGTCGTATGAGCAGTTCTTC.